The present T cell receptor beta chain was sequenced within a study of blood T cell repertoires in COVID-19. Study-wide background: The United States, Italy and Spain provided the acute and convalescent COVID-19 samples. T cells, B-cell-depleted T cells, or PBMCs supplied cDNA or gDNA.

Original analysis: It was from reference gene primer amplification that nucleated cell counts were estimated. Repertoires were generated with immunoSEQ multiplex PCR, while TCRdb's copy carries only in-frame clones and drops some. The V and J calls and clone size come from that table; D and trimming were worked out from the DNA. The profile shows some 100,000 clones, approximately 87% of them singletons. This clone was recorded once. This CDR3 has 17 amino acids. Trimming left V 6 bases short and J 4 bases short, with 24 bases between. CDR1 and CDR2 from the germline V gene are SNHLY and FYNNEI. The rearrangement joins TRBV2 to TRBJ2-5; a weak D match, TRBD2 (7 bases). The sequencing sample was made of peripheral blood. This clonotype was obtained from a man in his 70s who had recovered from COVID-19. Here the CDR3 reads CASRGGASRVRGETQYF. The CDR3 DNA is TGTGCCAGCAGGGGGGGGGCTAGCCGAGTCAGGGGAGAGACCCAGTACTTC.